Each of the 26 T cell receptor beta chains below was sequenced from the same sample in a study of tumor-infiltrating lymphocytes in primary liver carcinoma. Starting from around 510 ng of total RNA, TCR beta cDNA was produced with a primer in the constant region. Library construction for TCR beta comprised three nested multiplex PCR rounds performed with slightly modified ARM-PCR. For around 11 cycles apiece, the opening two PCR rounds ran with TRBV1-TRBV30 forward primers and a C-beta reverse primer. Each CDR3 protein is one row after TCRdb ran MiXCR on the multiplex PCR reads. The sample lists roughly 80,000 distinct CDR3 sequences, 71% occurring once. Taking roughly 20-34 mg of unsorted bulk tissue, the authors co-extracted RNA and DNA. Material for sequencing was liver tumor tissue from sampling region 4. Specified subset: tumor region T4, right-lateral pole. Every receptor here comes from a woman aged 60-75 years with primary liver carcinoma and hepatitis B virus infection.

This clonotype appeared many times. Mismatch with germline at one junction end may stem from a read error. The V call is TRBV28, the J call TRBJ2-1; 7 bases are shared with TRBD1. The length of the CDR3 is 15 residues. Germline V gives CDR1 MDHEN, CDR2 SYDVKM. The CDR3 loop is CASRAMTGPYDEQFF. As DNA, the CDR3 is TGTGCCAGCAGGGCCATGACAGGGCCCTACGATGAGCAGTTCTTC.

The table lists this clonotype with a count of one. The junction does not match germline at one end; this may be a read error. The V call is TRBV12-3 or TRBV12-4, the J call TRBJ2-5, with D hard to call. CDR3 size: 13 residues. The CDR3 DNA reads TGTGCCAGCTGCCCCATTCTAGTAGGCACCCAAAACTTC. Translated, it gives CASCPILVGTQNF.

A word on this clonotype: With a much larger clone just one base away, this may be a read error. The chain combines TRBV28 with TRBJ2-3; the D is unclear. CDR1 and CDR2 from the germline V gene are MDHEN and SYDVKM. The CDR3 is made up of 12 amino acids. Trimming pared 7 bases from V and 6 bases from J, leaving 11 bases between. For the CDR3, the DNA is TGTGCCAGCAACACCGTCGGGGATACGCAGTATTTT. Amino acid sequence: CASNTVGDTQYF. Filled out from reference TRBV28 and TRBJ2-3, the complete variable domain reads DVKVTQSSRYLVKRTGEKVFLECVQDMDHENMFWYRQDPGLGLRLIYFSYDVKMKEKGDIPEGYSVSREKKERFSLILESASTNQTSMYLCASNTVGDTQYFGPGTRLTVL.

The chain employs TRBV19 and TRBJ2-6; 9 bases agree with TRBD2. This CDR3 comprises 24 residues. From germline, CDR1 is LNHDA and CDR2 SQIVND (reference sequence). Losses at the gene ends were 7 bases for V and 0 bases for J; bases not matched to a gene: 28. CDR3 sequence: CASTPTRGRAGIRGMGSGANVLTF. CDR3 nucleotide sequence: TGTGCCAGTACCCCCACTCGCGGGAGGGCCGGGATCAGAGGCATGGGCTCTGGGGCCAACGTCCTGACTTTC.

This clonotype came up many times. The CDR3 protein is CAWSVQGTATNEKLFF. The CDR3 DNA sequence: TGTGCCTGGAGTGTACAGGGCACTGCAACTAATGAAAAACTGTTTTTT. J is TRBJ1-4 and V is TRBV30, with D possibly being TRBD1 (6 bases). Per the germline V gene, CDR1 is GTSNPN and CDR2 is SVGIG (reference sequence). CDR3 length: 16 amino acids. The V gene lost 0 bases and the J gene lost 0 bases, with 11 bases spanning the gap.

This clonotype appeared many times. The chain has TRBV6-6 and TRBJ1-6; no firm D call. Trimming took 4 bases from V and 8 from J, leaving 18 bases between them. The CDR3 length is 16 residues. Germline V gives CDR1 MNHNY, CDR2 SVGAGI (reference sequence). For the CDR3, the DNA is TGTGCCAGCAGTTCGCCTGTACGGGGAATGGATTCACCCCTCCACTTT. This encodes CASSSPVRGMDSPLHF.

This clonotype was seen more than once but under ten times. The V gene is TRBV19, the J gene TRBJ2-3; the D gene is possibly TRBD2 (6 bases). The V gene lost 7 bases and the J gene lost 1 base, with 18 bases spanning the gap. CDR1 is LNHDA and CDR2 is SQIVND in the germline V gene (reference sequence). The CDR3 consists of 16 residues. For the CDR3, the DNA is TGTGCCAGTACCATCTGGGGGGACTCGCGCACAGATACGCAGTATTTT. Its protein is CASTIWGDSRTDTQYF.

As regards this clonotype: One junction end does not reproduce the germline sequence, and a read error may be involved. This chain uses TRBV6-6 with TRBJ1-5; 7 nucleotides align to TRBD1. From germline, CDR1 is MNHNY and CDR2 SVGAGI (reference sequence). The CDR3 contains 15 residues. The DNA for the CDR3 is TGTGCCAACAGTCGCTACAGGGGCTCCAATCAGCCCCAGCATTTT. Protein: CANSRYRGSNQPQHF.

As for this clonotype: A much larger clone sits a single nucleotide away, making a read error possible. V is TRBV5-1 and J is TRBJ1-4; TRBD1 matches 7 bases. The J segment lost 7 bases and the V segment lost 1 base, leaving 10 bases of the junction unmatched. Germline lookup yields CDR1 SGHRS and CDR2 YFSETQ. The CDR3 contains 16 residues. The CDR3 nucleotides are TGCGCCAGCAGCTTGAGTGGCGGACAGGAGGCTGAAAAACTGTTTTTT. Translating it yields CASSLSGGQEAEKLFF.

A note on this clonotype: A much larger clone lies one base from this, so it may be a read error. The V call is TRBV28, the J call TRBJ2-1; D is perhaps TRBD2 (6 bases). Germline V gene lookup returns CDR1 MDHEN and CDR2 SYDVKM. This CDR3 is 12 amino acids long. The CDR3 loop is CARSLGGNEQFF. As DNA, the CDR3 is TGTGCCAGGAGTTTGGGAGGTAATGAGCAGTTCTTC. Looking up the rest from reference TRBV28 and TRBJ2-1 gives the full variable domain: DVKVTQSSRYLVKRTGEKVFLECVQDMDHENMFWYRQDPGLGLRLIYFSYDVKMKEKGDIPEGYSVSREKKERFSLILESASTNQTSMYLCARSLGGNEQFFGPGTRLTVL.

Turning to this clonotype: Likely a read error: the CDR3 ends without its conserved phenylalanine or tryptophan. The rearrangement joins TRBV11-2 to TRBJ2-1; weak D call: TRBD1 (6 bases). CDR1 and CDR2 (germline): SGHAT, FQNNGV. The CDR3 covers 17 residues. The CDR3 sequence is CASNLTPGTSGHNEQFI. The CDR3, as DNA: TGTGCCAGCAACTTAACTCCCGGGACAAGCGGACACAATGAGCAGTTCATC.

Remarks on this clonotype: An end of the junction does not agree with germline; a read error may underlie this. V is TRBV5-1 and J is TRBJ2-7; 7 bases map to TRBD1. The germline CDR1 and CDR2 sequences are SGHRS and YFSETQ. This CDR3 comprises 15 residues. The DNA for the CDR3 is TGCGCCAGGAGCTTGGCCGAGACAGGGATCTACGAGCAGTACTTC. It is translated as CARSLAETGIYEQYF.

V usage is TRBV28 and J usage is TRBJ1-4; weak D call: TRBD1 (5 bases). V was trimmed by 7 bases and J by 7 bases, leaving 19 bases between them. Germline lookup yields CDR1 MDHEN and CDR2 SYDVKM. The CDR3 loop spans 15 amino acids. CDR3 amino acids: CASNSICQGGEKLFF. Written as DNA, the CDR3 is TGTGCCAGCAACAGTATCTGCCAGGGTGGTGAAAAACTGTTTTTT.

On this clonotype: Without the conserved terminal phenylalanine or tryptophan, this CDR3 likely stems from a read error. V is TRBV29-1 and J is TRBJ2-5; possibly TRBD2 for D (5 bases). Trimming shortened V by 3 bases and J by 5 bases, and 13 bases separated the two germline ends. The CDR3 sequence is 13 residues long. CDR1 and CDR2 from the germline V gene are SQVTM and ANQGSEA. The CDR3 reads CSVEASGSETQYL. CDR3 sequence (DNA): TGCAGCGTTGAGGCTAGTGGGAGCGAGACCCAGTACTTA.

Worth noting for this clonotype: A read error may produce the germline difference seen at one junction end. The CDR3: CTSSEQGTSYEQYF. Written as DNA, the CDR3 is TGTACCAGCAGCGAACAGGGTACGAGTTACGAACAGTACTTC. V gene TRBV6-6 combines with J gene TRBJ2-7; weak D call: TRBD1 (6 bases). This CDR3 region has 14 residues. From germline, CDR1 is MNHNY and CDR2 SVGAGI (reference sequence).

As regards this clonotype: The junction departs from germline at one end; a sequencing error may be responsible. The chain joins TRBV7-9 to TRBJ1-2; D unresolved. The CDR3 covers 14 residues. The germline V gene has CDR1 SEHNR and CDR2 FQNEAQ (reference sequence). The CDR3 nucleotides read TGTGCCAGCAGCTTACGGGGAGCTAACTACGGCTACACCTTC. Protein: CASSLRGANYGYTF.

About this clonotype itself: One end of the junction does not line up with germline, which may come from a read error. This chain uses TRBV6-1 with TRBJ2-5, with D perhaps being TRBD1 or TRBD2 (5 bases each). Germline CDR1 is MNHNS and CDR2 is SASEGT. This CDR3 is 13 amino acids long. In nucleotides, the CDR3 is TGTGCCAGCAGGAGGGGCGCCCAAGAAACCCAGTACTTC. This sequence encodes CASRRGAQETQYF.

The chain employs TRBV11-1 and TRBJ2-1; D may match TRBD1 or TRBD2 (6 bases each). V lost 10 bases and J lost 2, with 18 bases in between. The germline CDR1 and CDR2 sequences are SGHAT and FQDESV (reference sequence). The CDR3 totals 15 residues. The CDR3 region is CANSLGGTAYNEQFF. The CDR3 DNA follows: TGTGCCAATAGCTTAGGGGGGACGGCCTACAATGAGCAGTTCTTC.

This clonotype has only one observation. The genes are TRBV29-1 and TRBJ2-3, with D possibly matching TRBD1 (5 bases). CDR3 length: 13 residues. V lost 4 bases to trimming and J lost 5 bases, with 13 bases between them. Looked up from germline, CDR1 is SQVTM and CDR2 is ANQGSEA. CDR3 in amino acids: CSVGRMDIDTQYF. Here the CDR3 DNA reads TGCAGCGTTGGGCGGATGGACATAGATACGCAGTATTTT.

The sample holds a few counts of this clonotype. This may stem from a read error, because a much larger clone lies one nucleotide away. CDR3 loop: CANGRGQEKLFF. CDR3 in DNA: TGTGCCAACGGTAGGGGACAGGAAAAACTGTTTTTT. The genes are TRBV7-9 and TRBJ1-4; TRBD1 aligns across 7 bases. The CDR3 length is 12 residues. The V segment lost 10 bases and the J segment 8 bases; nucleotides outside the gene matches: 7. Germline values: CDR1 SEHNR, CDR2 FQNEAQ (reference sequence).

This clonotype appeared a single time. With a much larger clone just one base away, this may be a read error. V is TRBV5-4 and J is TRBJ2-3; 13 positions agree with TRBD2. After removal of 6 bases from V and 2 bases from J, the junction contained 9 bases not matched to a gene. CDR1 is SGHNT, CDR2 YYREEE, per germline (reference sequence). The CDR3 extends over 17 amino acids. The CDR3 loop is CASNSKLAGGSTDTQYF. CDR3 sequence (DNA): TGTGCCAGCAACTCCAAACTAGCGGGAGGGTCCACAGATACGCAGTATTTT.

This clonotype came up a few times. This could be a read error, since a much larger clone is one nucleotide away. The CDR3 does not end in the conserved phenylalanine or tryptophan, so this is likely a read error. This chain connects TRBV6-1 to TRBJ2-7; maybe TRBD1 (5 bases). Trimming stripped 6 bases from V and 0 bases from J, with 9 bases between. CDR1 and CDR2 (germline): MNHNS, SASEGT. This CDR3 has 13 residues. In DNA, the CDR3 is TGTGCCAGCAGCGTAGGGGACTCCTACGAGCAGTACCTC. Its translation: CASSVGDSYEQYL.

The chain carries TRBV18 and TRBJ2-3, with 7 bases fitting TRBD2. Trimming removed 0 bases from V and 6 bases from J; junction bases left unmatched: 9. The V gene's germline CDR1 is KGHSH and CDR2 LQKENI. This CDR3 is built from 16 residues. CDR3 loop: CASSPPRTRGSDTQYF. DNA of the CDR3: TGTGCCAGCTCACCACCTAGGACTAGAGGGTCGGATACGCAGTATTTT.

Turning to this clonotype: The junction and the germline gene differ at one end; a read error may be behind it. The chain employs TRBV29-1 and TRBJ1-1; tentative D call: TRBD1 (6 bases). This CDR3 is 13 amino acids long. Germline V gene data show CDR1 as SQVTM and CDR2 as ANQGSEA. The CDR3, as DNA: TGCAGGGTTGACAGGACCTCAGGCACTGAAGCTTTCTTT. Its translation is CRVDRTSGTEAFF.

Note on this clonotype: A much larger clone sits a single nucleotide away, making a read error possible. The chain links TRBV20-1 to TRBJ2-4, with D unresolved. Deletions cut 7 bases from V and 1 base from J, with 20 bases between. The germline gives CDR1 DFQATT, CDR2 SNEGSKA (reference sequence). This CDR3 has 16 residues. The CDR3 DNA reads as TGCAGTGTCCCCGACAAATTCTCCGTGGCCAAAAACATTCAGTACTTC. Translating gives CSVPDKFSVAKNIQYF.

The V and J genes are TRBV7-9 and TRBJ2-3; TRBD1 is a possible D gene (6 bases). Germline-derived CDR1 and CDR2 are SEHNR and FQNEAQ (reference sequence). Trimming removed 1 base at V and 5 bases at J, with 13 bases between. The CDR3 has 15 residues. This CDR3 is CASSLGRTVGDTQYF. In nucleotides, the CDR3 is TGTGCCAGCAGCTTAGGACGGACAGTCGGAGATACGCAGTATTTT.